A selection of T cell receptor beta chains follows, all from one sample in a study of cytomegalovirus exposure and HLA in healthy donors. Clones were sequenced by immunoSEQ multiplex PCR, and TCRdb holds only the in-frame ones, with some missing. The sample consists of some 120,000 clones, around 70% of them appearing once. Sequenced sample: PBMCs. Receptors originate from a woman in her thirties or forties in good health and CMV-seronegative. Each CDR3 is given with its conserved first and last residue. D genes are given only for firm matches. The size field is filled for only some rows; it gives once, few, many or a size class.

CDR3nt | CDR3aa | j_gene | abundance | d_gene | v_gene
TGTGCCAGCAGTTACGGGACAGGGGAGAACGAGCAGTACTTC | CASSYGTGENEQYF | TRBJ2-7 | - | TRBD1 | TRBV6-5
TGTGCCAGCAGCTACCAGGGAGGGGATGAAAAACTGTTTTTT | CASSYQGGDEKLFF | TRBJ1-4 | - | - | TRBV5-4
TGTGCCTGGAGGCGAAGGTGGCAGGGATTCGATGGCTACACCTTC | CAWRRRWQGFDGYTF | TRBJ1-2 | few | - | TRBV30
TGTGCCAGTAGTAACCTCCGGACAGATTTGAACACTGAAGCTTTCTTT | CASSNLRTDLNTEAFF | TRBJ1-1 | - | - | TRBV19
TGCGCCAGCAGCCAAGATCAGGGGCTAGCGGTCAACTCTGGGGCCAACGTCCTGACTTTC | CASSQDQGLAVNSGANVLTF | TRBJ2-6 | once | - | TRBV4-3
TGTGCCAGCAGTTCGATTGGGGGGGGCTCCTACAATGAGCAGTTCTTC | CASSSIGGGSYNEQFF | TRBJ2-1 | - | TRBD2 | TRBV6-5
TGCGCCAGCAGCTTGGAAAAGAGCTCCTACAATGAGCAGTTCTTC | CASSLEKSSYNEQFF | TRBJ2-1 | - | - | TRBV5-1
TGTGCCACCCTGTCCGGGACTAGCGGGTCGAGCTCCTACAATGAGCAGTTCTTC | CATLSGTSGSSSYNEQFF | TRBJ2-1 | - | TRBD2 | TRBV10-3
TGTGCCAGCAGCTTGGCTTACAGCACTAGACCGAACACTGAAGCTTTCTTT | CASSLAYSTRPNTEAFF | TRBJ1-1 | - | - | TRBV5-8
TGCAGCGCAACCCGGGACTACAACAATGAGCAGTTCTTC | CSATRDYNNEQFF | TRBJ2-1 | - | TRBD2 | TRBV29-1
TGTGCCAGCAGCGTAGTTGCCAGCGGGATAGAAGAGACCCAGTACTTC | CASSVVASGIEETQYF | TRBJ2-5 | - | TRBD2 | TRBV9
TGTGCCAGCAGCCAAGATCGGCCCCAAGCCGGGACTAGCGGGAGTCGGGCCGGGGAGCTGTTTTTT | CASSQDRPQAGTSGSRAGELFF | TRBJ2-2 | - | TRBD2 | TRBV4-2
TGTGCCAGCAGTGACCGGGAGGAGGGTACGCAGTATTTT | CASSDREEGTQYF | TRBJ2-3 | - | TRBD2 | TRBV6-4
TGTGCCACCAGCGGAGAGAGGGTAACGGGTGAAAAACTGTTTTTT | CATSGERVTGEKLFF | TRBJ1-4 | - | - | TRBV15
TGTGCCAGCAGCGTAGGGAACAGCGGGAGTAATAATGAGCAGTTCTTC | CASSVGNSGSNNEQFF | TRBJ2-1 | - | TRBD2 | TRBV9
TGTGCCAGCAGTGAAGCGCTTGGCATCATAGATACGCAGTATTTT | CASSEALGIIDTQYF | TRBJ2-3 | - | - | TRBV2
TGTGCCAGCAGCCGGGGCAGGTACCAAGAGACCCAGTACTTC | CASSRGRYQETQYF | TRBJ2-5 | - | - | TRBV4-2
TGTGCCAGCAGCCCCAGGGTTGGGGGCGGGAGTTGGGAGCAGTACTTC | CASSPRVGGGSWEQYF | TRBJ2-5 | - | - | TRBV7-8
TGTGCCAGCAGTGCGTCGGGTCCTAATCAGCCCCAGCATTTT | CASSASGPNQPQHF | TRBJ1-5 | few | - | TRBV2
TGTGCCACCATGGTGGGGAGTTCCACAGATACGCAGTATTTT | CATMVGSSTDTQYF | TRBJ2-3 | - | - | TRBV2
TGCGCCAGCAGCAAGGGACAGCAGGAGTATGGCTACACCTTC | CASSKGQQEYGYTF | TRBJ1-2 | - | TRBD1 | TRBV5-1
TGTGCCAGCAGCTCCCCAGGTCTAGCGTTCAATGAGCAGTTCTTC | CASSSPGLAFNEQFF | TRBJ2-1 | many | - | TRBV5-4
TGTGCCAGCAGCGTAGCGGGGGGGCGGGGCAATGAGCAGTTCTTC | CASSVAGGRGNEQFF | TRBJ2-1 | once | TRBD2 | TRBV9
TGTGCCAGTAGTCTCAGCGGGCTACCGGCCTACAATGAGCAGTTCTTC | CASSLSGLPAYNEQFF | TRBJ2-1 | - | - | TRBV19
TGTGCCAGCAGCTCCCCGGCGGGAGTTTCCCACAATGAGCAGTTCTTC | CASSSPAGVSHNEQFF | TRBJ2-1 | - | TRBD2 | TRBV5-5
TGTGCCAGCAGCGCGGGGGGGACAGGGGCTTCACCCCTCCACTTT | CASSAGGTGASPLHF | TRBJ1-6 | - | TRBD1 | TRBV9
TGTGCCAGCAGCATGCGGGGGACAGGGGCGGACGAGCAGTACTTC | CASSMRGTGADEQYF | TRBJ2-7 | few | TRBD1 | TRBV7-6
TGTGCCAGCAGTCGAATTTGGGGGGAGGATCAGCCCCAGCATTTT | CASSRIWGEDQPQHF | TRBJ1-5 | - | - | TRBV6-1
TGTGCCAGCAGCTCCAATGGTGGGACTAGCGGGGGGCGGCGGTATTTT | CASSSNGGTSGGRRYF | TRBJ2-3 | - | TRBD2 | TRBV5-4
TGTGCCAGCTCACCATTGGGACAGGGGAACCAAGAGACCCAGTACTTC | CASSPLGQGNQETQYF | TRBJ2-5 | - | TRBD1 | TRBV18
TGTGCCAGTAGCATACTCCACGCAGGGGACTACGAGCAGTACTTC | CASSILHAGDYEQYF | TRBJ2-7 | - | - | TRBV19
TGTGCCAGCAGCTTGTCCGGGACAAATTCGAGGGAGACCCAGTACTTC | CASSLSGTNSRETQYF | TRBJ2-5 | - | - | TRBV7-6
TGTGCCAGCAGCGTAGGGCCAACCTACGAGCAGTACTTC | CASSVGPTYEQYF | TRBJ2-7 | - | - | TRBV9
TGTGCCAGCAGGTCTCATGACAGGGGTTGGGAGACCCAGTACTTC | CASRSHDRGWETQYF | TRBJ2-5 | - | TRBD1 | TRBV28
TGTGCCAGCAGTTTAGGCCCGGGACAAGGCTACGAGCAGTACTTC | CASSLGPGQGYEQYF | TRBJ2-7 | - | - | TRBV28
TGTGCCTGGTCGCGGGACAGGGGTTCCGGGGCCAACGTCCTGACTTTC | CAWSRDRGSGANVLTF | TRBJ2-6 | - | TRBD1 | TRBV30
TGCGCCAGCAGCCAAGATTGGCGGACAGGGGTGCCAGATACGCAGTATTTT | CASSQDWRTGVPDTQYF | TRBJ2-3 | - | TRBD1 | TRBV4-1
TGTGCCAGCACCGGGACTTACTTGAACACTGAAGCTTTCTTT | CASTGTYLNTEAFF | TRBJ1-1 | - | - | TRBV5-6
TGTGCCAGCAGGGCAGGGTTTAGTGGCTACACCTTC | CASRAGFSGYTF | TRBJ1-2 | once | - | TRBV28
TGTGCCAGCAGTTACCCGGGACAGGGGGGATCCTACGAGCAGTACTTC | CASSYPGQGGSYEQYF | TRBJ2-7 | - | TRBD1 | TRBV6-6
TGTGCCAGCAGCGCCCTCGAGGCAGATAAAGCTTTCTTT | CASSALEADKAFF | TRBJ1-1 | few | - | TRBV9
TGTGCCAGCAGTACCCACGGGAGTGGGGCCAACGTCCTGACTTTC | CASSTHGSGANVLTF | TRBJ2-6 | - | - | TRBV6-6
TGTGCCAGCGCGGACAGGGGCTACGAGCAGTACTTC | CASADRGYEQYF | TRBJ2-7 | - | TRBD1 | TRBV19
TGTGCCATCAGTGGCCCGGGAACAGCGAAGGCCTACGAGCAGTACTTC | CAISGPGTAKAYEQYF | TRBJ2-7 | - | - | TRBV10-3
TGTGCCAGCAACATGGACACAATGAACACTGAAGCTTTCTTT | CASNMDTMNTEAFF | TRBJ1-1 | - | - | TRBV6-5
TGCGCCAGCAGCCAAGATGCAGGGTCGAGCTCCTACAATGAGCAGTTCTTC | CASSQDAGSSSYNEQFF | TRBJ2-1 | - | - | TRBV4-3
TGTGCCAGCAGCTTAGTCCGACACTCGACGGATGGCTACACCTTC | CASSLVRHSTDGYTF | TRBJ1-2 | - | - | TRBV11-2
TGTGCCAGCAGCTTGAGACAGGGGGCGACCTACGAGCAGTACTTC | CASSLRQGATYEQYF | TRBJ2-7 | once | TRBD1 | TRBV5-5